This T cell receptor (beta chain) was sequenced for a study of molecular identifiers for immune sequencing clone quantification. Generation of bulk TCR libraries relied on previously described methods and listed TCR primers. TCRdb analysed the PCR reads with MiXCR anew, one entry per CDR3 protein. Here the sample spans under 65,000 distinct CDR3 sequences, 20% to 25% being singletons. There are many counts of this clonotype. With 5 bases removed from V and 6 bases from J, the gap between germline ends came to 13 bases. The CDR3 contains 14 residues. Sequenced: naive CD8+ T cells from blood, with Jurkat cell RNA spiked in. The subset is: FACS-sorted CD8+CD4-CCR7+CD45RA+ naive T cells. The TCR originated in a human donor in good health. Some libraries in this study had Jurkat cell RNA spiked in. The J gene is TRBJ2-2, the V gene TRBV12-3 or TRBV12-4; D uncertain. The CDR3 bases are TGTGCCAGCAGTCCCACAGCAGGACCCGGGGAGCTGTTTTTT. Its protein is CASSPTAGPGELFF.